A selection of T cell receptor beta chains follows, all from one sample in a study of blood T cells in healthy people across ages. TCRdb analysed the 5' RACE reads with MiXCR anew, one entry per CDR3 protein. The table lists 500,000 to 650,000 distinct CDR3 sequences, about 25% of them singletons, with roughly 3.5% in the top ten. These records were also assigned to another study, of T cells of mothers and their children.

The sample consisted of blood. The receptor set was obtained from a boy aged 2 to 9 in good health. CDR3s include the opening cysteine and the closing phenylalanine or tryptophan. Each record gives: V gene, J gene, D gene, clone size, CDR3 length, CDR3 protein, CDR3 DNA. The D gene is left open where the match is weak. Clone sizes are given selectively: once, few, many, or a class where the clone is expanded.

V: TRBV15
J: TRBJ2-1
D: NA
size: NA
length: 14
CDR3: CATRRDRVLNEQFF
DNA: TGTGCCACCAGGAGAGATAGGGTTTTGAATGAGCAGTTCTTC

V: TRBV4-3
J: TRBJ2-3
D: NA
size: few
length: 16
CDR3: CASSQGSGRSTDTQYF
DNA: TGCGCCAGCAGCCAAGGGAGTGGGAGAAGCACAGATACGCAGTATTTT

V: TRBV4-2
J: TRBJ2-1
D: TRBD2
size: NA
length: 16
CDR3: CASSQEVGLAGDEQFF
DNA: TGTGCCAGCAGCCAAGAGGTGGGACTAGCGGGAGATGAGCAGTTCTTC

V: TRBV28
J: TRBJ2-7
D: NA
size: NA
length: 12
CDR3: CASSSRFYEQYF
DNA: TGTGCCAGCAGTTCCAGATTCTACGAGCAGTACTTC

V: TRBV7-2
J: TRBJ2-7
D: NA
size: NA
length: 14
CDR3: CASSEGAGNYEQYF
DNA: TGTGCCAGCAGCGAGGGGGCGGGAAACTACGAGCAGTACTTC

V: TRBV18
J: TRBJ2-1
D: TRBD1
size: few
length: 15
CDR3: CASSPGQGSRGEQFF
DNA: TGTGCCAGCTCACCCGGACAGGGGAGTAGGGGTGAGCAGTTCTTC

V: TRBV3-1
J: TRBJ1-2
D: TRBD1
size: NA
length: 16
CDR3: CASSQVTGGAGYGYTF
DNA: TGTGCCAGCAGCCAAGTAACAGGGGGCGCTGGCTATGGCTACACCTTC

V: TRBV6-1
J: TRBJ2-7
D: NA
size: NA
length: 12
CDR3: CASRAFTYEQYF
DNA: TGTGCCAGCAGGGCTTTCACCTACGAGCAGTACTTC

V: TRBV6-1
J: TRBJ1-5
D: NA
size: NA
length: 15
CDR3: CASAFGSTSNQPQHF
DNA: TGTGCCAGTGCTTTTGGGTCGACTAGCAATCAGCCCCAGCATTTT

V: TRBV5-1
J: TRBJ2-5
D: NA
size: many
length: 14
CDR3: CASSLARGGETQYF
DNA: TGCGCCAGCAGCTTGGCCAGGGGAGGGGAGACCCAGTACTTC

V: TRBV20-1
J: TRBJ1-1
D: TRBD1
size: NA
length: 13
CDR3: CSARDQRDSRAFF
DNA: TGCAGTGCTAGAGATCAAAGGGACAGCCGAGCTTTCTTT

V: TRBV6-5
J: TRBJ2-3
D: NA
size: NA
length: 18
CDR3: CASSYSGLQGSSTDTQYF
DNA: TGTGCCAGCAGTTACTCGGGGCTTCAAGGCTCTAGCACAGATACGCAGTATTTT

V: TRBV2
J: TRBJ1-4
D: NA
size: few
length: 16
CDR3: CASTERGRALNEKLFF
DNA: TGTGCCAGCACCGAGAGGGGCAGGGCCCTTAATGAAAAACTGTTTTTT

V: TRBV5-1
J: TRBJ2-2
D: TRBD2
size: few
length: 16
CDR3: CASSLTSGKNTGELFF
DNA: TGCGCCAGCAGCCTGACTAGCGGGAAAAACACCGGGGAGCTGTTTTTT

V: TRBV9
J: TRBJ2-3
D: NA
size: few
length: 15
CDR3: CASSVGWGPEDTQYF
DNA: TGTGCCAGCAGCGTAGGATGGGGGCCAGAAGATACGCAGTATTTT

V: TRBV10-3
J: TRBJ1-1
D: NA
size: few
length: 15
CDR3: CAISETGWGDTEAFF
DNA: TGTGCCATCAGTGAGACAGGGTGGGGGGACACTGAAGCTTTCTTT